These 25 T cell receptor beta chains were all obtained from the same sample, sequenced in a study of blood T cell repertoires in COVID-19. The assay was immunoSEQ multiplex PCR, and TCRdb's table has in-frame clones only and misses some. The table shows some 40,000 clones, with roughly three quarters occurring only once. Sequencing was done on a sample of peripheral blood. Every receptor here comes from a man aged 70-80 years with acute or convalescent COVID-19.

The rearrangement joins TRBV7-2 to TRBJ2-6, with 7 bases identical to TRBD2. From germline, CDR1 is SGHTA and CDR2 FQGNSA. This CDR3 region has 16 residues. The ends lost 5 bases at V and 7 bases at J; junction bases unmatched: 11. The CDR3 spells CASSPEVGGRANVLTF. The CDR3 DNA is TGTGCCAGCAGCCCAGAGGTGGGCGGGAGAGCCAACGTCCTGACTTTC.

The genes are TRBV28 and TRBJ2-5; 8 bases are shared with TRBD2. Germline CDR1 and CDR2: MDHEN and SYDVKM. V shed 1 base and J 1 base; nucleotides not matched to a gene: 8. CDR3 length: 17 residues. The CDR3 protein is CASSLSRGGKAQETQYF. DNA for the CDR3: TGTGCCAGCAGTTTATCCCGCGGGGGGAAAGCCCAAGAGACCCAGTACTTC.

J is TRBJ2-7 and V is TRBV6-2 or TRBV6-3; TRBD1 matches at 7 bases. This CDR3 comprises 14 residues. After removal of 1 base from V and 4 bases from J, the junction contained 4 bases not matched to a gene. The V gene's germline CDR1 is MNHEY and CDR2 SVGEGT. The CDR3 DNA sequence: TGTGCCAGCAGTTACTACAGGGGAAGGTACGAGCAGTACTTC. Residues: CASSYYRGRYEQYF.

The gene calls are TRBV4-2 and TRBJ2-7; 8 positions agree with TRBD1. Germline CDR1 LGHNA, CDR2 YNFKEQ. This CDR3 spans 15 amino acids. V lost 1 base, J lost 2 bases, and 4 bases stayed unmatched. The CDR3, as DNA: TGTGCCAGCAGCCAAGTAGGACAGGGTCCCTACGAGCAGTACTTC. Its protein product is CASSQVGQGPYEQYF.

The V call is TRBV7-9, the J call TRBJ2-4; no reliable D call. CDR1 is SEHNR, CDR2 FQNEAQ, per germline (reference sequence). Trimming took off 3 bases at V and 0 bases at J, with 15 bases between the two ends. CDR3 length: 17 amino acids. CDR3 nucleotide sequence: TGTGCCAGCAGCTTCGGGTCTGCCGCTTTAGCCAAAAACATTCAGTACTTC. Amino acid sequence: CASSFGSAALAKNIQYF. Drawing the rest from reference TRBV7-9 and TRBJ2-4, the complete variable domain is DTGVSQNPRHKITKRGQNVTFRCDPISEHNRLYWYRQTLGQGPEFLTYFQNEAQLEKSRLLSDRFSAERPKGSFSTLEIQRTEQGDSAMYLCASSFGSAALAKNIQYFGAGTRLSVL.

The rearrangement joins TRBV29-1 to TRBJ2-7; a weak D match, TRBD1 (6 bases). Deletions cut 4 bases from V and 5 bases from J, with 30 bases between. Germline-derived CDR1 and CDR2 are SQVTM and ANQGSEA. This CDR3 contains 18 residues. CDR3 in amino acids: CSVGGGGRQVGNHHEQYF. CDR3 nucleotides: TGCAGCGTTGGAGGTGGTGGCCGACAGGTGGGAAATCACCACGAGCAGTACTTC.

This clone is classed as medium-sized. The rearrangement joins TRBV19 to TRBJ1-4; the D gene is possibly TRBD1 (5 bases). Germline values: CDR1 LNHDA, CDR2 SQIVND (reference sequence). The CDR3 has 15 residues. V was clipped by 4 bases and J by 6 bases, with 15 bases between them. CDR3 in amino acids: CASSTGDSRYEKLFF. In nucleotides, the CDR3 is TGTGCCAGTAGTACCGGAGACAGCCGGTATGAAAAACTGTTTTTT.

The sample holds one count of this clone. The chain has TRBV7-6 and TRBJ2-3; 13 bases map to TRBD2. CDR1 SGHVS and CDR2 FNYEAQ come from the germline V gene. The CDR3 loop spans 18 amino acids. Trimming at V came to 5 bases and at J to 0 bases, leaving 8 bases not matched to a gene. CDR3 nucleotides: TGTGCCAGCAGCCCACGGGGACTAGCGGGGACTAGCACAGATACGCAGTATTTT. As protein: CASSPRGLAGTSTDTQYF. The full variable domain, completed using reference TRBV7-6 and TRBJ2-3, is GAGVSQSPRYKVTKRGQDVALRCDPISGHVSLYWYRQALGQGPEFLTYFNYEAQQDKSGLPNDRFSAERPEGSISTLTIQRTEQRDSAMYRCASSPRGLAGTSTDTQYFGPGTRLTVL.

The gene calls are TRBV12-3 or TRBV12-4 and TRBJ1-2; tentative D call: TRBD1 (6 bases). This CDR3 spans 13 amino acids. Trimming left V 5 bases short and J 5 bases short, with 12 bases between. The CDR3 coding sequence is TGTGCCAGCAGTCCGGACAGACGGTATGGCTACACCTTC. Translation: CASSPDRRYGYTF.

This rearrangement joins TRBV2 to TRBJ1-6, with 8 bases identical to TRBD1. V lost 2 bases, J lost 10 bases, and 10 bases stayed unmatched. There are 16 residues in the CDR3. Germline assignment: CDR1 SNHLY and CDR2 FYNNEI. CDR3 coding DNA: TGTGCCAGCAGTGAAAGTGAATCAGGGGGCGGGTCACCCCTCCACTTT. It specifies CASSESESGGGSPLHF.

The chain carries TRBV18 and TRBJ2-2, with TRBD1 matching 7 bases. Germline-derived CDR1 and CDR2 are KGHSH and LQKENI. V lost 4 bases, J lost 4 bases, and 6 bases stayed unmatched. The CDR3 contains 15 residues. The CDR3 is CASSRTGESTGELFF. The CDR3 DNA follows: TGTGCCAGCTCACGGACAGGAGAATCCACCGGGGAGCTGTTTTTT.

The V gene is TRBV28, the J gene TRBJ1-1, with TRBD1 identical over 9 bases. Germline trimming cut 5 bases from V and 5 bases from J; bases unmatched to any gene: 15. The CDR3 contains 17 residues. CDR1 is MDHEN and CDR2 is SYDVKM in the germline V gene. CDR3 loop: CASSPDRDRVVPTEAFF. Here the CDR3 DNA reads TGTGCCAGCAGTCCTGACCGGGACAGGGTAGTTCCGACTGAAGCTTTCTTT.

J is TRBJ1-2 and V is TRBV18; possibly TRBD1 for D (5 bases). Germline loops: CDR1 KGHSH, CDR2 LQKENI. The V end lost 0 bases, the J end lost 0 bases, and 8 bases lay between the germline ends. The CDR3 totals 15 residues. The CDR3 coding sequence is TGTGCCAGCTCACCACCTTCGGGGGCTAACTATGGCTACACCTTC. Translation gives CASSPPSGANYGYTF.

This clone was picked up one time. The chain is built from TRBV4-1 and TRBJ2-7, with TRBD2 matching 9 bases. This CDR3 contains 15 residues. Per germline, CDR1 MGHRA and CDR2 YSYEKL. Unmatched junction bases numbered 3, after V lost 1 base and J lost 2 bases. The CDR3 DNA follows: TGCGCCAGCAGCCAAGGGGCTAGCGGGACCTACGAGCAGTACTTC. Protein product: CASSQGASGTYEQYF.

Points on this clone: One junction end does not reproduce the germline sequence, and a read error may be involved. For the CDR3, the DNA is TGTGCCCGCAGGGGGGGGGCAAACTATGGCTACACCTTC. Residues: CARRGGANYGYTF. The chain couples TRBV3-1 (or the pseudogene TRBV3-2) to TRBJ1-2, with 7 bases identical to TRBD1. The CDR3 totals 13 residues. Germline CDR1 LGHDT, CDR2 YNNKEL (reference sequence).

This chain links TRBV27 with TRBJ2-2, with no clear D. The germline CDR1 and CDR2 sequences are MNHEY and SMNVEV (reference sequence). Trimming removed 3 bases at V and 5 bases at J, with 4 bases between. The CDR3 spans 12 residues. This CDR3 is CASSFRTGELFF. The CDR3 DNA reads TGTGCCAGCAGTTTCCGGACCGGGGAGCTGTTTTTT.

This chain connects TRBV27 to TRBJ2-3; no firm D call. The V end was cut by 0 bases, the J end by 6 bases, with 7 bases between. The CDR3 covers 13 residues. Germline V gene lookup returns CDR1 MNHEY and CDR2 SMNVEV (reference sequence). DNA for the CDR3: TGTGCCAGCAGTTTATCGAACTATGATACGCAGTATTTT. Residues: CASSLSNYDTQYF.

The rearrangement uses TRBV27 and TRBJ1-5, with D tentatively TRBD1 (6 bases). The CDR3 spans 19 residues. V lost 7 bases and J lost 4, with 29 bases in between. Germline assignment: CDR1 MNHEY and CDR2 SMNVEV (reference sequence). CDR3: CASTKYRVSDYPPNQPQHF. The DNA of the CDR3 is TGTGCCAGCACCAAATACAGGGTCTCTGACTACCCGCCTAATCAGCCCCAGCATTTT.

The chain carries TRBV30 and TRBJ1-1; maybe TRBD1 (5 bases). Germline CDR1 reads GTSNPN; CDR2 reads SVGIG (reference sequence). V was shortened by 4 bases and J by 1 base, with 7 bases between the two germline ends. The length of the CDR3 is 12 residues. The chain's CDR3 is CAWTTGNTEAFF. The CDR3 DNA reads as TGTGCCTGGACCACAGGGAACACTGAAGCTTTCTTT.

The V call is TRBV27, the J call TRBJ1-6; D is perhaps TRBD1 (6 bases). CDR3 length equals 17 residues. Trimming shortened V by 6 bases and J by 5 bases, and 20 bases separated the two germline ends. CDR1 and CDR2 (germline): MNHEY, SMNVEV (reference sequence). The CDR3 is CASSPARGGADNSPLHF. The CDR3 DNA reads as TGTGCCAGCAGCCCCGCGAGGGGGGGAGCAGATAATTCACCCCTCCACTTT.

The chain combines TRBV10-1 with TRBJ2-4, with 8 bases identical to TRBD1. The CDR3 has 13 amino acids. CDR1 is WNHNN, CDR2 SYGVQD, per germline (reference sequence). J gave up 8 bases and V 1 base, and 1 base lay outside the gene matches. As DNA, the CDR3 is TGCGCCAGCAGTGAGTTACAGGGGGACATTCAGTACTTC. This codes for CASSELQGDIQYF.

This clone has more than one count but fewer than ten. The DNA of the CDR3 is TGTGCCAGTATCCCGAGTAGGACTTTGAACACCGGGGAGCTGTTTTTT. Protein product: CASIPSRTLNTGELFF. This chain links TRBV19 with TRBJ2-2; a possible D gene is TRBD2 (5 bases). The CDR3 consists of 16 residues. The germline V gene encodes CDR1 LNHDA and CDR2 SQIVND (reference sequence). V was pared by 7 bases and J by 1 base, with 16 bases between. Full variable domain (outside the CDR3, taken from reference TRBV19 and TRBJ2-2): DGGITQSPKYLFRKEGQNVTLSCEQNLNHDAMYWYRQDPGQGLRLIYYSQIVNDFQKGDIAEGYSVSREKKESFPLTVTSAQKNPTAFYLCASIPSRTLNTGELFFGEGSRLTVL.

The genes are TRBV18 and TRBJ2-7, with D uncertain. Germline loops: CDR1 KGHSH, CDR2 LQKENI. With 3 bases removed from V and 4 bases from J, the gap between germline ends came to 4 bases. The CDR3 contains 11 residues. The CDR3 nucleotides read TGTGCCAGCTCACCCGGTTACGAGCAGTACTTC. This gives the protein CASSPGYEQYF.

This clone was found a few times. In DNA, the CDR3 is TGTGCCAGCAGGCCCCTAACGACAGGTTTCTCTGGGGCCAACGTCCTGACTTTC. Its translation: CASRPLTTGFSGANVLTF. J is TRBJ2-6 and V is TRBV27; D possibly corresponds to TRBD1 (6 bases). This CDR3 is 18 amino acids long. V lost 6 bases to trimming and J lost 0 bases, with 18 bases between them. The germline V gene encodes CDR1 MNHEY and CDR2 SMNVEV (reference sequence).

The V call is TRBV24-1, the J call TRBJ2-3; perhaps TRBD1 as D (6 bases). In germline, CDR1 is KGHDR, CDR2 SFDVKD. Trimming took off 6 bases at V and 3 bases at J, with 15 bases between the two ends. The CDR3 sequence is 15 residues long. The CDR3 sequence is CATSPSGVRTDTQYF. The CDR3, as DNA: TGTGCCACCAGTCCATCAGGGGTTCGGACAGATACGCAGTATTTT.